In this sample, the clone carrying this T cell receptor (beta chain) turned up a few times. Its matching antigen is unknown. This entry comes from a study of CD8 T cells in ankylosing spondylitis. This CDR3 has 15 residues. Looked up from germline, CDR1 is SEHNR and CDR2 is FQNEAQ (reference sequence). Trimming removed 5 bases from V and 2 bases from J; junction bases left unmatched: 4. Generation of TCR beta libraries employed quantitative 5'-RACE incorporating molecular barcodes. TCRdb used MiXCR to reprocess the 5' RACE reads, holding one entry per CDR3 protein. The table lists 240,000 or so distinct CDR3 sequences, over 8.5% of them singletons, with almost 7% in the top ten. Findings and limits, study-wide: What appeared characteristic of ankylosing spondylitis blood was a TCR beta motif of about eight highly homologous variants.

The rearrangement links TRBV7-9 to TRBJ2-5; 11 positions match TRBD2. Sample: blood, either unsorted or a sorted T cell fraction (not recorded which). This clonotype originated in a male donor with ankylosing spondylitis or in good health (not recorded which). The CDR3 spells CASSGWTSGQETQYF. The CDR3 DNA sequence: TGTGCCAGCAGCGGGTGGACTAGCGGGCAAGAGACCCAGTACTTC.